The rows below give T cell receptor beta chains drawn from one sample of a study of T-cell memory formation after mild COVID-19. MiXCR was run by TCRdb on the 5' RACE reads, yielding one entry per CDR3 protein. The sample yields more than 80,000 distinct CDR3 sequences, 9.5% to 15% seen once. Sequencing used PBMCs or a T cell subset sorted from them (not recorded which). The receptors derive from an adult woman who had mild COVID-19 (a few samples of this study predate the infection). Cell type and time point are not known. Both conserved end residues are part of each CDR3.

>TRBV20-1
CSALLGQGRPYNEQFF
>TRBV7-3
CASSLDRGSAAEAFF
>TRBV7-6
CASSFGGGDTDTQYF
>TRBV7-6
CASSLGGEQFF
>TRBV11-3
CASSLDPPGLAGGDTYNEQFF
>TRBV7-9
CASSLTGSGQETQYF
>TRBV4-2
CASSQDDRETYTDTQYF
>TRBV12-3/TRBV12-4
CASSSTGTPNTGELFF
>TRBV7-8
CASSPPGTANEKLFF
>TRBV27
CASSLQIGASPYEQYF
>TRBV29-1
CSVVGGLADIMPADTQYF
>TRBV12-3/TRBV12-4
CASSLLTGSNYGYTF
>TRBV7-9
CASSLASGTDFEQYF
>TRBV4-2
CASSPWGGSDGELFF
>TRBV7-9
CASSLSSDTYEQYF
>TRBV15
CATSPRDSSSEREQYF
>TRBV7-9
CASSSTSGILYEQYF
>TRBV14
CASSADTDYGYTF
>TRBV27
CASSRSTGMNTGELFF
>TRBV6-2/TRBV6-3
CASSYGRGNEQFF
>TRBV20-1
CSAISGTSNTGELFF
>TRBV12-5
CASGLWAYEGNEQFF
>TRBV14
CASSQDISRLAESSYNEQFF
>TRBV15
CATSRGVAGQGMEVYEQYF
>TRBV12-3/TRBV12-4
CASSLVGFGVINEQYF
>TRBV29-1
CSVEAGEGQPQHF
>TRBV14
CASSQAPPGANGYTF
>TRBV12-3/TRBV12-4
CASQDPDRVDTQYF
>TRBV4-1
CASSTKTGDNEQFF
>TRBV20-1
CSASGTSVFGGSYNEQFF
>TRBV27
CASRASGLAKNIQYF
>TRBV30
CAWRLGSGANVLTF
>TRBV6-5
CASSYSKVEGGQPQHF
>TRBV3-1
CASSQEGVYGYTF
>TRBV12-3/TRBV12-4
CASSHPGELFF
>TRBV10-3
CAISDPGGGDTQYF
>TRBV7-3
CASSLYDRGPLDYGYTF
>TRBV2
CASFTGSSYEQYF
>TRBV12-3/TRBV12-4
CASVGAPNYGYTF
>TRBV11-2
CASSLDGWGQTNTEAFF
>TRBV2
CASSEGPRTGNTGELFF
>TRBV12-3/TRBV12-4
CASSWQGGSPLHF
>TRBV7-9
CASSSPARGPLPEAFF
>TRBV5-6
CASSKAWTDYSNQPQHF
>TRBV6-5
CASSKTGGLDEQYF
>TRBV4-2
CASSQDQGGPMNTEAFF
>TRBV13
CASSLEVSDTQYF